The rows below give T cell receptor beta chains drawn from one sample of a study of Graves' ophthalmopathy and Graves' hyperthyroidism. TCRdb reprocessed the multiplex PCR reads with MiXCR, giving one entry per CDR3 protein. The sample consists of around 1,200,000 distinct CDR3 sequences, less than 45% of them appearing once. The sequencing input was peripheral blood or thyroid tissue (not recorded which). Every receptor here comes from an adult man with Graves' hyperthyroidism. The CDR3 runs from the conserved cysteine through the conserved F or W.

J	V	CDR3
TRBJ2-5	TRBV12-3/TRBV12-4	CASSDGNRHRLETQYF
TRBJ1-3	TRBV29-1	CSVGRETSSGNTIYF
TRBJ2-7	TRBV7-9	CASSQDDSTDYEQYF
TRBJ2-7	TRBV6-6	CASRDRQGATYEQYF
TRBJ2-2	TRBV7-6	CASSPGRGAGGELFF
TRBJ1-2	TRBV29-1	CSAAGTGRDYGYTF
TRBJ1-1	TRBV29-1	CSVEVSGKNTEAFF
TRBJ1-2	TRBV14	CARWGPNYGYTF
TRBJ1-1	TRBV5-1	CASSHQGVNSEAFF
TRBJ2-7	TRBV4-1	CASSQHLRRRGEQYF
TRBJ2-7	TRBV20-1	CSADSGTGYEQYF
TRBJ2-5	TRBV4-1	CASSQESYRRTRNKETQYF
TRBJ1-2	TRBV7-9	CASSLGQGINGYTF
TRBJ1-1	TRBV19	CATSDRVKLNTEAFF
TRBJ1-6	TRBV7-8	CASSSITDRVSGDSPLHF
TRBJ1-2	TRBV7-3	CASSLGTRANYGYTF
TRBJ1-1	TRBV6-4	CASILGQGKSEAFF
TRBJ2-7	TRBV29-1	CSVVQRDVYEQYF
TRBJ2-2	TRBV19	CASGSMSGAGELFF
TRBJ2-2	TRBV2	CASSDQPRTGVGELFF
TRBJ1-1	TRBV29-1	CSRGQVNTEAFF
TRBJ1-2	TRBV18	CASSPVGDYGYTF
TRBJ2-3	TRBV7-8	CASSSVRRDLTDTQYF
TRBJ2-7	TRBV20-1	CSAVAGGPPEQYF
TRBJ1-1	TRBV2	CASVWTGLNTEAFF
TRBJ2-7	TRBV25-1	CASSEFTGLNYEQYF
TRBJ2-7	TRBV7-2	CASSLGTGYVNEQYF
TRBJ2-2	TRBV7-3	CASSLNGENTGELFF
-	TRBV7-6	CASSLQPAGGGNEQYF
TRBJ2-5	TRBV28	CASSLTGGVQETQYF
TRBJ2-7	TRBV29-1	CSVEGGSFTYEQYF
TRBJ1-1	TRBV9	CASSGRDRSGTEAFF
TRBJ2-2	TRBV25-1	CASSGIGNTGELFF
TRBJ2-2	TRBV29-1	CSVEAKRERTGELFF
TRBJ1-4	TRBV29-1	CSVQGGEKATNEKLFF
TRBJ2-7	TRBV12-3/TRBV12-4	CASSSLDRGGEQYF
TRBJ1-1	TRBV5-1	CASSLRSGVEAFF
TRBJ1-3	TRBV2	CASNDAYSSGNTIYF
TRBJ1-3	TRBV7-8	CASTRGVDSGNTIYF
TRBJ2-7	TRBV12-3/TRBV12-4	CASRRTGTEQYF
TRBJ2-7	TRBV11-1	CASVEGGGTYEQYF
TRBJ2-7	TRBV5-1	CASSLDSFPSYEQYF
TRBJ2-5	TRBV3-1	CASSQGAGGAETQYF
TRBJ1-1	TRBV7-9	CASSPNITGRRYAFF
TRBJ1-5	TRBV12-3/TRBV12-4	CAIRPNRSNQPQHF
TRBJ1-2	TRBV7-6	CASSSSQGQMSGYTF
TRBJ2-7	TRBV7-8	CASSLFGPGRHSYEQYF
TRBJ2-3	TRBV10-3	CAISGRGRPVSTDTQYF
TRBJ1-2	TRBV10-2	CASHWSSEYGYTF
TRBJ1-1	TRBV7-9	CASSTGQVEAFF
TRBJ2-5	TRBV7-2	CASSLYGEETRYF
TRBJ2-5	TRBV10-3	CAISRDRASQETQYF
TRBJ1-1	TRBV10-3	CAISDGELANEAFF
TRBJ2-6	TRBV19	CASTTGNSGANVLTF
TRBJ2-7	TRBV6-9	CASSYSSGGKYEQYF
TRBJ2-5	TRBV10-2	CASSEPGLPQETQYF
TRBJ1-4	TRBV10-3	CAITGEKLFF